The clone carrying this T cell receptor beta chain was recorded many times. Here immunoSEQ multiplex PCR was the method, and the copy in TCRdb shows in-frame clones only, minus some. Here the sample spans 65,000 to 80,000 clones, approximately 82% being singletons. These data come from a study of blood T cell repertoires in COVID-19. Study in general: T cells, B-cell-depleted T cells, or PBMCs provided the cDNA or gDNA that served as material.

CDR3 size: 15 residues. Unmatched junction bases numbered 5, after V lost 4 bases and J lost 4 bases. Germline V gene data show CDR1 as SGHRS and CDR2 as YFSETQ. This chain uses TRBV5-1 with TRBJ2-2; TRBD1 matches 9 bases. Sequences were obtained from peripheral blood. This receptor was obtained from a human donor in a cohort sampled during active COVID-19. CDR3 loop: CASSRQGDSTGELFF. The CDR3 DNA follows: TGCGCCAGCAGCCGACAGGGGGATTCCACCGGGGAGCTGTTTTTT.